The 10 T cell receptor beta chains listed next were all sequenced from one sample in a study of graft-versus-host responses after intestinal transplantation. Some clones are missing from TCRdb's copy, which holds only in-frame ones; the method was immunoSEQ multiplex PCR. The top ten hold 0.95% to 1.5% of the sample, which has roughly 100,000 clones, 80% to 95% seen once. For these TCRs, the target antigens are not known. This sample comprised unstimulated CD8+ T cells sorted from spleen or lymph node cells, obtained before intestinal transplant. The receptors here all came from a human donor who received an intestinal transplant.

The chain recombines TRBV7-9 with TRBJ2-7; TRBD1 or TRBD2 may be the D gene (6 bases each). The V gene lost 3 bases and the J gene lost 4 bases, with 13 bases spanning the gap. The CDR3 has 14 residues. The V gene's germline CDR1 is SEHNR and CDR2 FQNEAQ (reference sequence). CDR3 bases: TGTGCCAGCAGCTTCCCGGGGGCCGCGTACGAGCAGTACTTC. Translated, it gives CASSFPGAAYEQYF.

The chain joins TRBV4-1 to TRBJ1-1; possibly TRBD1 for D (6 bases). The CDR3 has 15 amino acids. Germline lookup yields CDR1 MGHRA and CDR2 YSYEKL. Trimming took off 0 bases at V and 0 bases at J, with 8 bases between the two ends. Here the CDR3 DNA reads TGCGCCAGCAGCCAAGATGCAGGGGTGAACACTGAAGCTTTCTTT. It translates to CASSQDAGVNTEAFF.

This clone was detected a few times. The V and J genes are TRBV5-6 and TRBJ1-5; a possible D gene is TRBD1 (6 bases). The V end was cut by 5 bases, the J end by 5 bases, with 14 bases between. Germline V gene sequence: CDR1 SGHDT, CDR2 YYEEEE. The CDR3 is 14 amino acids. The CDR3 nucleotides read TGTGCCAGCAGTCTAGAGGGGGAGCATCAGCCCCAGCATTTT. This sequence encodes CASSLEGEHQPQHF.

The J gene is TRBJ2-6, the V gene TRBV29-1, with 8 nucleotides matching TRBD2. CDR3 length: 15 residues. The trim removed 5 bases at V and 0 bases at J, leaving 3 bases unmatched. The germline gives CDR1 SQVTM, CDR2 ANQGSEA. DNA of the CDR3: TGCAGCGTTTCGGGGGGGAGCTCTGGGGCCAACGTCCTGACTTTC. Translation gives CSVSGGSSGANVLTF.

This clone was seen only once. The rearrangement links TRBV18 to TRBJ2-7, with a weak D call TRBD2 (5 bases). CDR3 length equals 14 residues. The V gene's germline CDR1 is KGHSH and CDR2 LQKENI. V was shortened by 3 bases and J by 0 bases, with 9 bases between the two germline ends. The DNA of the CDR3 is TGTGCCAGCTCACCTGCGGGCAACTCCTACGAGCAGTACTTC. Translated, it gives CASSPAGNSYEQYF.

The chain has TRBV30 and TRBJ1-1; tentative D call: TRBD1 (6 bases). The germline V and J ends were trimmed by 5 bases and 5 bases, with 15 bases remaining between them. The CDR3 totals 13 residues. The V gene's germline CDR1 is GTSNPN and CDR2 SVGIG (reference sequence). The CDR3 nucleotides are TGTGCCTGGTCCGGAGAGGGGGGAACTGAAGCTTTCTTT. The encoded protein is CAWSGEGGTEAFF. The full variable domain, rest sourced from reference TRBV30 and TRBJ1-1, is SQTIHQWPATLVQPVGSPLSLECTVEGTSNPNLYWYRQAAGRGLQLLFYSVGIGQISSEVPQNLSASRPQDRQFILSSKKLLLSDSGFYLCAWSGEGGTEAFFGQGTRLTVV.

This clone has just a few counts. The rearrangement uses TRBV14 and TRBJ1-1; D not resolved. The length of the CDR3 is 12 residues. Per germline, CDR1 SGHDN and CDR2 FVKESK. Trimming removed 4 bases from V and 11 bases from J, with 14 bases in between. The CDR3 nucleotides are TGTGCCAGCAGCCCATTGACCGGGGAGGCTTTCTTT. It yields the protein CASSPLTGEAFF.

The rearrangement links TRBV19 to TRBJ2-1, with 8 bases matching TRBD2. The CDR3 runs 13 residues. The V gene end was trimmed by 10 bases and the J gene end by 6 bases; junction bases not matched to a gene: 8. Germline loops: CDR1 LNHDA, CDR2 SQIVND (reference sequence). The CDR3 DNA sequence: TGTGCCACCTCAGCGGGGGTGAGCAATGAGCAGTTCTTC. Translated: CATSAGVSNEQFF.

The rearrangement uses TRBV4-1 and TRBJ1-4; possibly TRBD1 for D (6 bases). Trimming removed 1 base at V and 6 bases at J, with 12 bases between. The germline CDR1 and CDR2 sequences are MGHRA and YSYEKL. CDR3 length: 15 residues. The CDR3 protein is CASSQVTGIDEKLFF. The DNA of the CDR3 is TGCGCCAGCAGCCAAGTTACAGGGATTGATGAAAAACTGTTTTTT.

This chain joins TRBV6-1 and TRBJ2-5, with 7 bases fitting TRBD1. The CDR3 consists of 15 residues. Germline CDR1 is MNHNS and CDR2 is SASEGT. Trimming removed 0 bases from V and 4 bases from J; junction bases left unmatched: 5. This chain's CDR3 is CASSEADRAGETQYF. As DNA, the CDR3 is TGTGCCAGCAGTGAAGCCGACAGGGCGGGAGAGACCCAGTACTTC.